This TCR beta chain was documented in a study of blood T cell repertoires in COVID-19. Background on the study: From the United States, Italy and Spain came samples of acute and convalescent COVID-19. PBMCs, B-cell-depleted T cells, or T cells provided the cDNA or gDNA that made up the material.

Original analysis: Reference gene primer amplification gave estimated nucleated cell counts. TCRdb's copy holds only in-frame clones and misses some; the assay was immunoSEQ multiplex PCR. D and trimming were read from the DNA, whereas the V and J calls and clone size are those reported in that table. The repertoire holds 450,000 or so clones, with less than 95% as singletons. This CDR3 has 13 amino acids. Germline V lookup: CDR1 SGHTA, CDR2 FQGTGA. The V gene lost 4 bases and the J gene lost 3 bases, with 9 bases spanning the gap. Recovery among Cohort 3 donors was established by two negative PCRs, clearance, or symptom resolution.

The source of this sequence is a man in his late teens or twenties who had recovered from COVID-19. V gene TRBV7-3 combines with J gene TRBJ2-5; D unresolved. Sequenced: PBMCs or T cells enriched from blood (not recorded which). CDR3 in DNA: TGTGCCAGCAGCTCTAGTCGAGAAGAGACCCAGTACTTC. Protein: CASSSSREETQYF.